Listed below are T cell receptor beta chains from one sample, sequenced in a study of tumor-infiltrating lymphocytes in localized non-small cell lung cancer. Repertoires were generated with immunoSEQ multiplex PCR, while TCRdb's copy carries only in-frame clones and drops some. The table lists 9,500 to 10,000 clones, roughly 71% of them singletons. What was sequenced was lung tumor tissue. These receptor sequences come from a human donor with non-small cell lung cancer. The CDR3 runs from the conserved cysteine through the conserved F or W. The D gene is left open where the match is weak. Not every row has a clone size; where given, it reads once, few, many or a size class.

V gene: TRBV5-6; clone size: medium-sized; D gene: .; J gene: TRBJ2-7; CDR3 protein: CASSPGHSYEQYF; CDR3 DNA: TGTGCCAGCAGCCCTGGTCACTCCTACGAGCAGTACTTC
V gene: TRBV9; clone size: once; D gene: TRBD1; J gene: TRBJ1-2; CDR3 protein: CASSPEDRGLNYGYTF; CDR3 DNA: TGTGCCAGCAGCCCCGAGGACAGGGGGCTGAACTATGGCTACACCTTC
V gene: TRBV9; clone size: once; D gene: TRBD1; J gene: TRBJ1-2; CDR3 protein: CASSVADRMEYGYTF; CDR3 DNA: TGTGCCAGCAGCGTAGCGGACAGGATGGAATATGGCTACACCTTC
V gene: TRBV7-8; clone size: .; D gene: .; J gene: TRBJ2-2; CDR3 protein: CASSLLGSANTGELFF; CDR3 DNA: TGTGCCAGCAGCTTACTCGGGTCCGCGAACACCGGGGAGCTGTTTTTT
V gene: TRBV28; clone size: few; D gene: .; J gene: TRBJ2-2; CDR3 protein: CASSIGGNTGELFF; CDR3 DNA: TGTGCCAGCAGTATTGGGGGGAACACCGGGGAGCTGTTTTTT
V gene: TRBV18; clone size: .; D gene: .; J gene: TRBJ1-1; CDR3 protein: CASSPQDGANTEAFF; CDR3 DNA: TGTGCCAGCTCACCACAAGACGGGGCGAACACTGAAGCTTTCTTT
V gene: TRBV7-3; clone size: .; D gene: .; J gene: TRBJ2-5; CDR3 protein: CASSPSYQETQYF; CDR3 DNA: TGTGCCAGCAGCCCCAGTTACCAAGAGACCCAGTACTTC
V gene: TRBV6-5; clone size: few; D gene: .; J gene: TRBJ1-2; CDR3 protein: CASRRTVSHGYTF; CDR3 DNA: TGTGCCAGCAGGAGGACGGTGAGCCATGGCTACACCTTC
V gene: TRBV7-2; clone size: .; D gene: .; J gene: TRBJ2-1; CDR3 protein: CASSLDPGEQFF; CDR3 DNA: TGTGCCAGCAGCTTAGACCCCGGGGAGCAGTTCTTC
V gene: TRBV7-3; clone size: .; D gene: .; J gene: TRBJ1-1; CDR3 protein: CASTEYYGNTEAFF; CDR3 DNA: TGTGCCAGCACCGAATATTACGGGAACACTGAAGCTTTCTTT
V gene: TRBV5-1; clone size: .; D gene: .; J gene: TRBJ2-5; CDR3 protein: CASSLGIGRQETQYF; CDR3 DNA: TGCGCCAGCAGCTTGGGTATAGGTCGGCAAGAGACCCAGTACTTC
V gene: TRBV5-1; clone size: .; D gene: .; J gene: TRBJ1-6; CDR3 protein: CASSLNLALWGNSPLHF; CDR3 DNA: TGCGCCAGCAGCCTGAACCTTGCTTTGTGGGGGAATTCACCCCTCCACTTT
V gene: TRBV27; clone size: few; D gene: .; J gene: TRBJ1-1; CDR3 protein: CASSSVGSGTEAFF; CDR3 DNA: TGTGCCAGCAGTTCGGTTGGTTCGGGCACTGAAGCTTTCTTT
V gene: TRBV28; clone size: few; D gene: .; J gene: TRBJ1-6; CDR3 protein: CASSWISDNSPLHF; CDR3 DNA: TGTGCCAGCAGTTGGATTAGCGATAATTCACCCCTCCACTTT
V gene: TRBV5-1; clone size: .; D gene: TRBD2; J gene: TRBJ2-7; CDR3 protein: CASSLEGLADTYEQYF; CDR3 DNA: TGCGCCAGCAGCTTAGAGGGACTAGCAGATACCTACGAGCAGTACTTC
V gene: TRBV19; clone size: .; D gene: .; J gene: TRBJ1-5; CDR3 protein: CASRDRENQPQHF; CDR3 DNA: TGTGCCAGTAGAGACAGAGAAAATCAGCCCCAGCATTTT
V gene: TRBV14; clone size: .; D gene: TRBD1; J gene: TRBJ1-2; CDR3 protein: CASSQEAQGAQSSGYTF; CDR3 DNA: TGTGCCAGCAGCCAAGAGGCACAGGGGGCGCAGAGTTCTGGCTACACCTTC
V gene: TRBV19; clone size: .; D gene: .; J gene: TRBJ1-5; CDR3 protein: CASTRGTGGDQPQHF; CDR3 DNA: TGTGCCAGTACCAGGGGAACAGGAGGGGATCAGCCCCAGCATTTT
V gene: TRBV6-5; clone size: .; D gene: TRBD1; J gene: TRBJ1-1; CDR3 protein: CASSSGDRLAFF; CDR3 DNA: TGTGCCAGCAGTTCCGGGGACAGGTTGGCTTTCTTT
V gene: TRBV11-2; clone size: few; D gene: TRBD2; J gene: TRBJ2-1; CDR3 protein: CASSPRLAGFYNEQFF; CDR3 DNA: TGTGCCAGCAGCCCTAGACTAGCGGGGTTTTACAATGAGCAGTTCTTC
V gene: TRBV7-9; clone size: once; D gene: .; J gene: TRBJ2-7; CDR3 protein: CASSLRDASSYEQYF; CDR3 DNA: TGTGCCAGCAGCTTAAGGGACGCTAGCTCCTACGAGCAGTACTTC
V gene: TRBV25-1; clone size: once; D gene: TRBD1; J gene: TRBJ2-1; CDR3 protein: CASSPGQRSYNEQFF; CDR3 DNA: TGTGCCAGCAGCCCGGGACAGCGTTCCTACAATGAGCAGTTCTTC
V gene: TRBV7-8; clone size: .; D gene: .; J gene: TRBJ1-2; CDR3 protein: CASSLASNYGYTF; CDR3 DNA: TGTGCCAGCAGCTTAGCCAGTAACTATGGCTACACCTTC
V gene: TRBV5-1; clone size: few; D gene: TRBD1; J gene: TRBJ2-3; CDR3 protein: CASSPGTGGSADTQYF; CDR3 DNA: TGCGCCAGCAGCCCCGGGACAGGGGGTTCAGCAGATACGCAGTATTTT
V gene: TRBV9; clone size: .; D gene: .; J gene: TRBJ1-1; CDR3 protein: CASSAGQNTEAFF; CDR3 DNA: TGTGCCAGCAGCGCAGGGCAGAACACTGAAGCTTTCTTT
V gene: TRBV5-6; clone size: .; D gene: TRBD1; J gene: TRBJ1-5; CDR3 protein: CASRTGINQPQHF; CDR3 DNA: TGTGCCAGCAGGACAGGGATTAATCAGCCCCAGCATTTT
V gene: TRBV2; clone size: .; D gene: TRBD1; J gene: TRBJ1-1; CDR3 protein: CASSYGTGGTEAFF; CDR3 DNA: TGTGCCAGCAGTTACGGGACAGGGGGAACTGAAGCTTTCTTT
V gene: TRBV2; clone size: .; D gene: .; J gene: TRBJ2-6; CDR3 protein: CASSEAWQAGANVLTF; CDR3 DNA: TGTGCCAGCAGTGAAGCGTGGCAGGCGGGGGCCAACGTCCTGACTTTC
V gene: TRBV7-8; clone size: .; D gene: TRBD1; J gene: TRBJ1-1; CDR3 protein: CASSSGTGGTEAFF; CDR3 DNA: TGTGCCAGCAGCTCCGGGACAGGTGGAACTGAAGCTTTCTTT
V gene: TRBV6-1; clone size: .; D gene: TRBD1; J gene: TRBJ1-6; CDR3 protein: CASSTGQGNSPLHF; CDR3 DNA: TGTGCCAGCAGCACAGGACAGGGTAATTCACCCCTCCACTTT
V gene: TRBV5-1; clone size: once; D gene: .; J gene: TRBJ2-1; CDR3 protein: CASSLDLGGLVDEQFF; CDR3 DNA: TGCGCCAGCAGCTTGGATTTGGGCGGCTTGGTGGATGAGCAGTTCTTC
V gene: TRBV14; clone size: .; D gene: TRBD2; J gene: TRBJ2-3; CDR3 protein: CASSQGGASGSKRDTQYF; CDR3 DNA: TGTGCCAGCAGCCAAGGTGGGGCTAGCGGGTCGAAACGGGATACGCAGTATTTT
V gene: TRBV12-5; clone size: .; D gene: .; J gene: TRBJ2-5; CDR3 protein: CASGPLGETQYF; CDR3 DNA: TGTGCTAGTGGCCCTTTGGGAGAGACCCAGTACTTC
V gene: TRBV6-5; clone size: .; D gene: .; J gene: TRBJ2-5; CDR3 protein: CASSELGARETQYF; CDR3 DNA: TGTGCCAGCAGTGAATTGGGGGCGCGGGAGACCCAGTACTTC
V gene: TRBV6-1; clone size: .; D gene: .; J gene: TRBJ2-3; CDR3 protein: CASSEGYLDTQYF; CDR3 DNA: TGTGCCAGCAGTGAAGGGTACCTAGATACGCAGTATTTT
V gene: TRBV6-5; clone size: .; D gene: .; J gene: TRBJ1-1; CDR3 protein: CASSYSAASRTEAFF; CDR3 DNA: TGTGCCAGCAGTTACTCGGCGGCCTCGAGGACTGAAGCTTTCTTT
V gene: TRBV30; clone size: .; D gene: .; J gene: TRBJ1-4; CDR3 protein: CAWNGGGGFYEKLFF; CDR3 DNA: TGTGCCTGGAATGGTGGGGGAGGATTCTATGAAAAACTGTTTTTT
V gene: TRBV5-6; clone size: few; D gene: TRBD1; J gene: TRBJ1-5; CDR3 protein: CASSQGQGGMRGQPQHF; CDR3 DNA: TGTGCCAGCAGCCAAGGACAGGGTGGAATGAGGGGTCAGCCCCAGCATTTT
V gene: TRBV7-2; clone size: .; D gene: TRBD2; J gene: TRBJ2-7; CDR3 protein: CASSLTLTSGAYEQYF; CDR3 DNA: TGTGCCAGCAGCTTAACTTTGACTAGCGGGGCCTACGAGCAGTACTTC
V gene: TRBV5-1; clone size: .; D gene: .; J gene: TRBJ2-3; CDR3 protein: CASSVATGSDTQYF; CDR3 DNA: TGCGCCAGCAGCGTGGCTACAGGGTCAGATACGCAGTATTTT
V gene: TRBV6-5; clone size: few; D gene: .; J gene: TRBJ1-2; CDR3 protein: CASKGRENYGYTF; CDR3 DNA: TGTGCCAGCAAGGGCAGGGAGAACTATGGCTACACCTTC
V gene: TRBV4-1; clone size: .; D gene: TRBD1; J gene: TRBJ2-7; CDR3 protein: CASSPRQGGYEQYF; CDR3 DNA: TGCGCCAGCAGCCCCAGACAGGGTGGCTACGAGCAGTACTTC
V gene: TRBV6-1; clone size: .; D gene: TRBD2; J gene: TRBJ2-3; CDR3 protein: CATASGADTQYF; CDR3 DNA: TGTGCCACAGCTAGCGGGGCCGATACGCAGTATTTT
V gene: TRBV5-1; clone size: few; D gene: .; J gene: TRBJ1-3; CDR3 protein: CASSPDPDWDGNTIYF; CDR3 DNA: TGCGCCAGCAGCCCCGACCCTGATTGGGATGGAAACACCATATATTTT
V gene: TRBV2; clone size: .; D gene: TRBD1; J gene: TRBJ1-2; CDR3 protein: CASSVDRGHGYTF; CDR3 DNA: TGTGCCAGCAGCGTTGACAGGGGCCATGGCTACACCTTC
V gene: TRBV7-9; clone size: .; D gene: .; J gene: TRBJ1-2; CDR3 protein: CASSLAAMGGYGYTF; CDR3 DNA: TGTGCCAGCAGCTTAGCGGCCATGGGGGGCTATGGCTACACCTTC
V gene: TRBV11-3; clone size: .; D gene: .; J gene: TRBJ1-6; CDR3 protein: CASSPPGASPLHF; CDR3 DNA: TGTGCCAGCAGCCCCCCCGGGGCTTCACCCCTCCACTTT
V gene: TRBV10-3; clone size: .; D gene: TRBD1; J gene: TRBJ1-2; CDR3 protein: CAISGTGEYGYTF; CDR3 DNA: TGTGCCATCAGTGGTACAGGGGAGTATGGCTACACCTTC
V gene: TRBV4-2; clone size: few; D gene: .; J gene: TRBJ1-3; CDR3 protein: CASSQDGSSGNTIYF; CDR3 DNA: TGTGCCAGCAGCCAAGATGGAAGCTCTGGAAACACCATATATTTT
V gene: TRBV5-1; clone size: .; D gene: TRBD1; J gene: TRBJ2-3; CDR3 protein: CASGTGSTDTQYF; CDR3 DNA: TGCGCCAGCGGGACAGGGAGCACAGATACGCAGTATTTT
V gene: TRBV6-5; clone size: .; D gene: .; J gene: TRBJ1-1; CDR3 protein: CASSFQTGTEAFF; CDR3 DNA: TGTGCCAGCAGTTTTCAGACAGGAACTGAAGCTTTCTTT
V gene: TRBV10-2; clone size: .; D gene: TRBD2; J gene: TRBJ2-7; CDR3 protein: CASRTSGGASGEQYF; CDR3 DNA: TGCGCCAGCAGGACTAGCGGGGGGGCCTCGGGCGAGCAGTACTTC
V gene: TRBV10-3; clone size: .; D gene: .; J gene: TRBJ1-1; CDR3 protein: CAISGGTEAFF; CDR3 DNA: TGTGCCATCAGTGGGGGCACTGAAGCTTTCTTT
V gene: TRBV5-1; clone size: .; D gene: TRBD2; J gene: TRBJ2-3; CDR3 protein: CASKAGGPTDTQYF; CDR3 DNA: TGCGCCAGTAAAGCGGGGGGGCCTACAGATACGCAGTATTTT
V gene: TRBV5-1; clone size: once; D gene: .; J gene: TRBJ2-3; CDR3 protein: CASSPGSTDTQYF; CDR3 DNA: TGCGCCAGCAGTCCGGGGTCCACAGATACGCAGTATTTT
V gene: TRBV6-5; clone size: .; D gene: TRBD1; J gene: TRBJ1-1; CDR3 protein: CASSYTTGLEAFF; CDR3 DNA: TGTGCCAGCAGTTACACGACAGGGCTAGAAGCTTTCTTT
V gene: TRBV18; clone size: few; D gene: .; J gene: TRBJ1-1; CDR3 protein: CASSPAGAEAFF; CDR3 DNA: TGTGCCAGCTCACCGGCGGGGGCTGAAGCTTTCTTT